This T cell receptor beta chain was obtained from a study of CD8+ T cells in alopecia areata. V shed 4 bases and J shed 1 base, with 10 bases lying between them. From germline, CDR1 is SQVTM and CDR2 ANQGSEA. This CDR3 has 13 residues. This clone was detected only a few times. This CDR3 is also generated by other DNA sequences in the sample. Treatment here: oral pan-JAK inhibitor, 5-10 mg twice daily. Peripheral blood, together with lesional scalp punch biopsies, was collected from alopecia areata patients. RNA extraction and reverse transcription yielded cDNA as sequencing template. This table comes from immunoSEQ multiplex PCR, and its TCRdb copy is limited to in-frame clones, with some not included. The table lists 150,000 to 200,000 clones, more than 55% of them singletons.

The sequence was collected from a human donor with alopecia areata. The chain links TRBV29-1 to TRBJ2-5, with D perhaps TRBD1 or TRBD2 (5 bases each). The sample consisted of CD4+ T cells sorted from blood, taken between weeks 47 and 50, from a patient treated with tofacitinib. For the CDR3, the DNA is TGCAGCGTTGTTGGTGGGGGCCAAGAGACCCAGTACTTC. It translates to CSVVGGGQETQYF.